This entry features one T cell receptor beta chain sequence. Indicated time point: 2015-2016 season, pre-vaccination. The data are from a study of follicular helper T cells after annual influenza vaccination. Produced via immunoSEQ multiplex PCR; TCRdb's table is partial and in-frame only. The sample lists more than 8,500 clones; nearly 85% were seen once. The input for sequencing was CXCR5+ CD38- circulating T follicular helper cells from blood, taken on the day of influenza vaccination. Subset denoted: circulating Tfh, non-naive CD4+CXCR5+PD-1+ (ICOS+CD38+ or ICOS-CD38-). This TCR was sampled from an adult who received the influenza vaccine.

The CDR3 loop reads CASSHGQEGHYEQYF. The DNA of the CDR3 is TGTGCCAGCTCACACGGACAGGAAGGTCATTACGAGCAGTACTTC. J is TRBJ2-7 and V is TRBV18; 7 nucleotides agree with TRBD1. The length of the CDR3 is 15 residues. With V trimmed by 4 bases and J by 4 bases, 10 bases remained unmatched. Germline V CDR1 and CDR2: KGHSH, LQKENI.